This T cell receptor (beta chain) was sequenced for a study of a mutant IDH1 vaccine in newly diagnosed glioma. A note on this clone: What it binds is not known. Mismatch with germline at one junction end may stem from a read error.

Germline V lookup: CDR1 ENHRY, CDR2 SYGVKD. The CDR3 is 11 residues long. The assay was immunoSEQ multiplex PCR, and TCRdb's table has in-frame clones only and misses some. The table lists around 54,000 clones, roughly nine tenths of them singletons, with 1.5% to 2% in the top ten. The sample's time point: week 35, safety follow-up. What each vaccine dose contained was 300 ug of mutant IDH1 20-mer peptide, accompanied by topical imiquimod. The clonotype was recovered from a man aged 35-49 years with glioma. The sample consisted of PBMCs, taken from a glioma patient whose treatment included an IDH1 peptide vaccine. The chain is built from TRBV10-3 and TRBJ2-7, with D hard to call. The DNA of the CDR3 is TGTGCCACCAGTGCTCTGAACGAGCAGTACTTC. Amino acid sequence: CATSALNEQYF.